The 27 T cell receptor beta chains below come from one sample, sequenced in a study of technical replicates of blood from a few donors. Profiled with immunoSEQ multiplex PCR; TCRdb holds only in-frame clones, not every one. The sample records some 89,000 clones, approximately 94% being singletons. The sequencing input was T cells isolated from PBMCs. The receptors were sampled from a human donor in good health.

The rearrangement uses TRBV6-5 and TRBJ2-5, with 8 positions matching TRBD2. V lost 2 bases to trimming and J lost 2 bases; unmatched junction nucleotides: 7. Germline assignment: CDR1 MNHEY and CDR2 SVGAGI. This CDR3 region has 16 residues. CDR3 DNA sequence: TGTGCCAGCAGTTACGGGTCGACTAGCGCACAAGAGACCCAGTACTTC. Its translation is CASSYGSTSAQETQYF.

The chain is built from TRBV28 and TRBJ2-7, with TRBD2 as a possible D gene (6 bases). V lost 4 bases and J lost 8, with 18 bases in between. The CDR3 loop spans 14 amino acids. The germline V gene has CDR1 MDHEN and CDR2 SYDVKM. In DNA form, the CDR3 reads TGTGCCAGCAGTTCGTTTAGGGAGGTATCCCAGCAGTACTTC. Translation gives CASSSFREVSQQYF.

The CDR3 is CASSPGTSGRSTQYF. For the CDR3, the DNA is TGTGCCAGCAGCCCCGGGACTAGCGGGAGGAGTACGCAGTATTTT. The chain carries TRBV5-8 and TRBJ2-3, with 15 bases matching TRBD2. V lost 4 bases to trimming and J lost 8 bases; unmatched junction nucleotides: 5. Germline V lookup: CDR1 SGHTS, CDR2 YDEGEE. The CDR3 extends over 15 amino acids.

The chain combines TRBV30 with TRBJ2-3; 12 bases map to TRBD2. Trimming took 4 bases from V and 2 from J; bases not matched to a gene: 1. The CDR3 loop spans 14 amino acids. Per germline, CDR1 GTSNPN and CDR2 SVGIG (reference sequence). CDR3: CAWTSGRATDTQYF. CDR3 DNA sequence: TGTGCCTGGACTAGCGGGAGGGCCACAGATACGCAGTATTTT.

The chain couples TRBV5-1 to TRBJ2-5; weak D call: TRBD2 (5 bases). The CDR3 consists of 13 residues. V lost 0 bases and J lost 11, with 14 bases in between. From germline, CDR1 is SGHRS and CDR2 YFSETQ. CDR3 DNA: TGCGCCAGCAGCTTGGGGGCCTTGTGGGAGCAGTACTTC. Encoded protein: CASSLGALWEQYF.

The chain joins TRBV7-3 to TRBJ2-2; 11 bases fit TRBD2. This CDR3 comprises 18 residues. Germline CDR1 and CDR2: SGHTA and FQGTGA. The trim removed 4 bases at V and 1 base at J, leaving 8 bases unmatched. In DNA form, the CDR3 reads TGTGCCAGCAGCTCTTTTCCCGGGACTAGCGGGAACACCGGGGAGCTGTTTTTT. This sequence encodes CASSSFPGTSGNTGELFF.

V gene TRBV2 combines with J gene TRBJ1-2; D is ambiguous. The CDR3 consists of 12 residues. With 11 bases removed from V and 1 base from J, the gap between germline ends came to 11 bases. The germline CDR1 and CDR2 sequences are SNHLY and FYNNEI. CDR3 coding DNA: TGTGCCGTCCCCGGGGATAACTATGGCTACACCTTC. It is translated as CAVPGDNYGYTF.

V gene TRBV6-5 combines with J gene TRBJ1-2, with D maybe TRBD1 (6 bases). The length of the CDR3 is 12 residues. Germline lookup yields CDR1 MNHEY and CDR2 SVGAGI. Trimming cost V 7 bases and J 6 bases, with 12 bases left between them. CDR3 residues: CASTQGLNGYTF. CDR3 in DNA: TGTGCCAGCACTCAGGGGCTGAATGGCTACACCTTC.

A remark on this clone: The sample holds other DNA sequences that translate to the same CDR3. The chain combines TRBV28 with TRBJ1-1, with a weak D call TRBD1 (5 bases). Looked up from germline, CDR1 is MDHEN and CDR2 is SYDVKM. The CDR3 runs to 13 residues. V was trimmed by 2 bases and J by 3 bases, leaving 7 bases between them. CDR3 sequence reads: CASSLQGYTEAFF. The CDR3 DNA sequence: TGTGCCAGCAGTTTACAGGGCTACACTGAAGCTTTCTTT.

This clone appeared once. This chain's CDR3 is CASSLQASAYNEQFF. CDR3 in DNA: TGTGCCAGCAGCTTACAAGCTAGCGCGTACAATGAGCAGTTCTTC. The J gene is TRBJ2-1, the V gene TRBV7-2, with D maybe TRBD2 (6 bases). Germline lookup yields CDR1 SGHTA and CDR2 FQGNSA. This CDR3 has 15 residues. V lost 2 bases and J 4 bases, leaving 12 bases between the germline ends.

The rearrangement joins TRBV9 to TRBJ2-3; the D is unclear. The germline V gene encodes CDR1 SGDLS and CDR2 YYNGEE. Trimming removed 0 bases at V and 0 bases at J, with 17 bases between. CDR3 size: 18 residues. CDR3 residues: CASSVGRSTSLSTDTQYF. Here the CDR3 DNA reads TGTGCCAGCAGCGTAGGAAGGAGCACTTCCTTGAGCACAGATACGCAGTATTTT.

The V gene is TRBV25-1, the J gene TRBJ1-1; no clear D gene. CDR3 size: 13 residues. V lost 2 bases to trimming and J lost 10 bases, with 14 bases between them. In germline, CDR1 is MGHDK, CDR2 SYGVNS. The CDR3 nucleotides read TGTGCCAGCAGTGAACAGGTAACTTCTGGAGCTTTCTTT. Translation: CASSEQVTSGAFF.

This chain links TRBV7-9 with TRBJ2-5; tentative D call: TRBD1 (6 bases). This CDR3 comprises 14 residues. Germline V CDR1 and CDR2: SEHNR, FQNEAQ (reference sequence). V lost 6 bases to trimming and J lost 1 base, with 12 bases between them. CDR3 nucleotides: TGTGCCAGCAGGCGTGAAGGGGGCCAAGAGACCCAGTACTTC. Its translation is CASRREGGQETQYF.

This sequence joins TRBV29-1 and TRBJ2-2, with TRBD1 matching 8 bases. The CDR3 sequence is 16 residues long. CDR1 is SQVTM, CDR2 ANQGSEA, per germline. The V segment lost 4 bases and the J segment 7 bases; nucleotides outside the gene matches: 14. CDR3 protein: CSVGLDRVMGIGELFF. Written as DNA, the CDR3 is TGCAGCGTTGGCCTGGACAGGGTTATGGGGATCGGGGAGCTGTTTTTT.

The rearrangement links TRBV30 to TRBJ2-7; 8 bases map to TRBD1. Per the germline V gene, CDR1 is GTSNPN and CDR2 is SVGIG (reference sequence). The ends lost 5 bases at V and 2 bases at J; junction bases unmatched: 5. The CDR3 is made up of 13 amino acids. The CDR3 DNA sequence: TGTGCCTGGGGACAGGGTGCGCCCTACGAGCAGTACTTC. This translates into CAWGQGAPYEQYF.

The chain has TRBV4-3 and TRBJ1-2; no clear D gene. The CDR3 spans 16 residues. Germline V gene lookup returns CDR1 LGHNA and CDR2 YSLEER. The V end lost 0 bases, the J end lost 7 bases, and 18 bases lay between the germline ends. As DNA, the CDR3 is TGCGCCAGCAGCCAAGATCACGGAGGGTATTCGGGTGGCTACACCTTC. Encoded protein: CASSQDHGGYSGGYTF.

This chain uses TRBV4-1 with TRBJ2-2; D is unclear. Germline lookup yields CDR1 MGHRA and CDR2 YSYEKL. V was shortened by 0 bases and J by 7 bases, with 6 bases between the two germline ends. The CDR3 is made up of 13 amino acids. This CDR3 reads CASSQERSGELFF. DNA for the CDR3: TGCGCCAGCAGCCAAGAACGGAGCGGGGAGCTGTTTTTT.

The chain is built from TRBV7-3 and TRBJ2-2; TRBD2 matches at 8 bases. The CDR3 loop spans 15 amino acids. The germline V gene encodes CDR1 SGHTA and CDR2 FQGTGA. V shed 0 bases and J 6 bases; nucleotides not matched to a gene: 3. CDR3 coding DNA: TGTGCCAGCAGCTTAACCGGGAGGGCCTCCGGGGAGCTGTTTTTT. Translated, it gives CASSLTGRASGELFF.

CDR3 protein: CASRPGDRLTNTEAFF. CDR3 DNA: TGTGCCAGCCGTCCAGGGGACAGACTAACAAACACTGAAGCTTTCTTT. The gene calls are TRBV6-9 and TRBJ1-1; 7 positions match TRBD1. Trimming removed 8 bases from V and 2 bases from J; junction bases left unmatched: 14. The length of the CDR3 is 16 residues. CDR1 is MNHGY, CDR2 SVAAGI, per germline.

The V gene is TRBV27, the J gene TRBJ2-7; D possibly corresponds to TRBD1 (5 bases). Looked up from germline, CDR1 is MNHEY and CDR2 is SMNVEV (reference sequence). The CDR3 spans 12 residues. With 6 bases removed from V and 6 bases from J, the gap between germline ends came to 12 bases. As DNA, the CDR3 is TGTGCCAGCAGCTTGGCTAGGGGCGAGCAGTACTTC. Translation gives CASSLARGEQYF.

This chain uses TRBV19 with TRBJ2-1; 10 nucleotides align to TRBD1. Germline CDR1 is LNHDA and CDR2 is SQIVND (reference sequence). The CDR3 has 20 residues. V trimming: 2 bases; J trimming: 7 bases; junction bases outside the gene matches: 20. The CDR3 DNA reads TGTGCCAGTAGTATAATTGAGCGGGGCAGCGGGACAGGGGATCGGAATGAGCAGTTCTTC. It encodes CASSIIERGSGTGDRNEQFF.

This clone has a single count. V and J are TRBV4-2 and TRBJ2-7, with D possibly matching TRBD2 (6 bases). CDR3 length: 15 residues. Germline V gene sequence: CDR1 LGHNA, CDR2 YNFKEQ. Trimming left V 1 base short and J 3 bases short, with 13 bases between. CDR3 sequence: CASSQGGAGGYEQYF. CDR3 nucleotide sequence: TGTGCCAGCAGCCAAGGCGGGGCGGGTGGCTACGAGCAGTACTTC.

J is TRBJ2-7 and V is TRBV6-6; D possibly corresponds to TRBD1 (6 bases). The CDR3 loop spans 13 amino acids. Germline CDR1 and CDR2: MNHNY and SVGAGI (reference sequence). With 4 bases removed from V and 7 bases from J, the gap between germline ends came to 14 bases. The CDR3 here is CASSSGTIGEQYF. In DNA form, the CDR3 reads TGTGCCAGCAGTTCCGGGACAATTGGGGAGCAGTACTTC.

Comment on this clone: Relative to the germline gene, one junction end is altered; a read error may explain this. The chain recombines TRBV7-7 with TRBJ2-7; 8 nucleotides line up with TRBD2. This CDR3 is 13 amino acids long. Germline assignment: CDR1 SSHAT and CDR2 FNYEAQ (reference sequence). The DNA of the CDR3 is TGTGCTAGCAGTCTACGGGAGGGACCCGAGCAGTACTTC. Amino acids: CASSLREGPEQYF.

The chain links TRBV30 to TRBJ1-3, with 10 bases fitting TRBD1. This CDR3 has 14 amino acids. Germline trimming cut 5 bases from V and 2 bases from J; bases unmatched to any gene: 3. Germline CDR1 GTSNPN, CDR2 SVGIG (reference sequence). The CDR3, as DNA: TGTGCCTGGCGGGACAGGGGAGCTGGAAACACCATATATTTT. This translates into CAWRDRGAGNTIYF.

The V and J genes are TRBV18 and TRBJ2-3; 7 bases align to TRBD1. Trimming cost V 3 bases and J 1 base; bases outside gene matches: 4. The germline V gene has CDR1 KGHSH and CDR2 LQKENI. The CDR3 totals 15 residues. Here the CDR3 DNA reads TGTGCCAGCTCACCCCCAACAGGGGGCACAGATACGCAGTATTTT. It is translated as CASSPPTGGTDTQYF.

The V and J genes are TRBV4-3 and TRBJ1-5; 7 positions agree with TRBD1. Trimming cost V 0 bases and J 7 bases; bases outside gene matches: 6. Germline CDR1 is LGHNA and CDR2 is YSLEER. This CDR3 region has 15 residues. CDR3 nucleotide sequence: TGCGCCAGCAGCCAAGAGGGAGGCAGGGGGCAGCCCCAGCATTTT. Amino acid sequence: CASSQEGGRGQPQHF.